One sample yielded the 24 T cell receptor beta chains listed below, sequenced in a study of T cells in Graves' hyperthyroidism and ophthalmopathy. TCR beta CDR3 sequences were amplified from RNA transcripts. HTBI primers were the set used in a first-round RT-PCR of the TCR CDR3. TCRdb analysed the multiplex PCR reads with MiXCR anew, one entry per CDR3 protein. In the table there are some 530,000 distinct CDR3 sequences, about 20% of which are singletons. Sequenced: blood. Receptor source: a woman in her 70s with Graves' ophthalmopathy.

This rearrangement joins TRBV9 to TRBJ2-1; 7 bases are shared with TRBD2. CDR1 is SGDLS, CDR2 YYNGEE, per germline. V gave up 5 bases and J gave up 4 bases; unmatched junction bases: 9. The CDR3 spans 15 residues. The CDR3 is CASSSREVRYNEQFF. CDR3 nucleotides: TGTGCCAGCAGTAGCCGGGAGGTGAGATACAATGAGCAGTTCTTC. Full variable domain (remainder filled in from reference TRBV9 and TRBJ2-1): DSGVTQTPKHLITATGQRVTLRCSPRSGDLSVYWYQQSLDQGLQFLIQYYNGEERAKGNILERFSAQQFPDLHSELNLSSLELGDSALYFCASSSREVRYNEQFFGPGTRLTVL.

This rearrangement joins TRBV2 to TRBJ2-1, with D maybe TRBD1 (5 bases). Trimming cost V 6 bases and J 6 bases, with 18 bases left between them. Germline V lookup: CDR1 SNHLY, CDR2 FYNNEI. The CDR3 runs to 15 residues. CDR3 coding DNA: TGTGCCAGCAGCGGCGGCACAGGTCGGGTCAATGAGCAGTTCTTC. Its translation: CASSGGTGRVNEQFF. Variable domain in full (rest from reference TRBV2 and TRBJ2-1): EPEVTQTPSHQVTQMGQEVILRCVPISNHLYFYWYRQILGQKVEFLVSFYNNEISEKSEIFDDQFSVERPDGSNFTLKIRSTKLEDSAMYFCASSGGTGRVNEQFFGPGTRLTVL.

The chain joins TRBV7-2 to TRBJ2-7; D ambiguous. The CDR3 has 14 residues. Trimming shortened V by 5 bases and J by 2 bases, and 13 bases separated the two germline ends. Germline loops: CDR1 SGHTA, CDR2 FQGNSA. In DNA form, the CDR3 reads TGTGCCAGCAGCCCGGGCCTTAAGACCTACGAGCAGTACTTC. It is translated as CASSPGLKTYEQYF.

The chain links TRBV30 to TRBJ2-3; D possibly corresponds to TRBD2 (6 bases). The CDR3 spans 16 residues. The V end was cut by 5 bases, the J end by 1 base, with 19 bases between. Germline V gene sequence: CDR1 GTSNPN, CDR2 SVGIG (reference sequence). The CDR3 nucleotides read TGTGCCTGGTGTCCCCTGAGGGGAGGAGGCACAGATACGCAGTATTTT. Protein: CAWCPLRGGGTDTQYF.

This clonotype was recorded a few times. The chain carries TRBV11-2 and TRBJ1-6; D not resolved. Germline V gives CDR1 SGHAT, CDR2 FQNNGV. The CDR3 is 15 amino acids. The V end lost 5 bases, the J end lost 7 bases, and 15 bases lay between the germline ends. The CDR3 region is CASSLSQVRNSPLHF. The CDR3 DNA sequence: TGTGCCAGCAGCCTCTCCCAAGTCCGGAATTCACCCCTCCACTTT.

The chain has TRBV7-9 and TRBJ2-7; 14 bases map to TRBD2. The germline V gene has CDR1 SEHNR and CDR2 FQNEAQ (reference sequence). The CDR3 covers 14 residues. V gave up 6 bases and J gave up 5 bases; unmatched junction bases: 3. CDR3 sequence: CASRGTSGSHEQYF. The CDR3 DNA is TGTGCCAGCAGGGGGACTAGCGGGAGCCACGAGCAGTACTTC.

The rearrangement joins TRBV20-1 to TRBJ2-5, with no clear D. V was trimmed by 6 bases and J by 5 bases, leaving 16 bases between them. The length of the CDR3 is 13 residues. CDR1 DFQATT and CDR2 SNEGSKA come from the germline V gene (reference sequence). CDR3 amino acids: CSAKWPSQETQYF. CDR3 in DNA: TGCAGTGCAAAGTGGCCGTCTCAGGAGACCCAGTACTTC.

In this sample, this clonotype turned up many times. The chain employs TRBV24-1 and TRBJ2-3; D is possibly TRBD2 (5 bases). The CDR3 is 13 amino acids. Germline V gene lookup returns CDR1 KGHDR and CDR2 SFDVKD. The ends were cut back, 5 bases at V and 2 bases at J, with 7 bases in the middle. The CDR3 DNA follows: TGTGCCACCAGTGGGGAGTACACAGATACGCAGTATTTT. It is translated as CATSGEYTDTQYF.

This clonotype was observed a handful of times. V and J are TRBV18 and TRBJ1-5; unclear D gene. This CDR3 comprises 13 residues. The V end was cut by 5 bases, the J end by 4 bases, with 9 bases between. CDR1 is KGHSH and CDR2 is LQKENI in the germline V gene. The CDR3 here is CASSRLWNQPQHF. The CDR3 DNA follows: TGTGCCAGCTCAAGACTCTGGAATCAGCCCCAGCATTTT.

The rearrangement uses TRBV15 and TRBJ2-7; 9 nucleotides align to TRBD1. CDR3 length: 15 residues. Trimming removed 5 bases from V and 2 bases from J; junction bases left unmatched: 7. CDR1 LNHNV and CDR2 YYDKDF come from the germline V gene (reference sequence). The CDR3 region has the DNA TGTGCCACCAGCGGCCGGGACAGGGAAACCTACGAGCAGTACTTC. Translating gives CATSGRDRETYEQYF. The full variable domain, completed using reference TRBV15 and TRBJ2-7, is DAMVIQNPRYQVTQFGKPVTLSCSQTLNHNVMYWYQQKSSQAPKLLFHYYDKDFNNEADTPDNFQSRRPNTSFCFLDIRSPGLGDTAMYLCATSGRDRETYEQYFGPGTRLTVT.

The rearrangement joins TRBV18 to TRBJ2-3; maybe TRBD2 (5 bases). CDR1 and CDR2 from the germline V gene are KGHSH and LQKENI. The CDR3 consists of 14 residues. The V and J ends lost 1 base and 4 bases respectively, with 9 bases between them. In DNA form, the CDR3 reads TGTGCCAGCTCACCACTCGAGGGCGCAGATACGCAGTATTTT. Protein sequence: CASSPLEGADTQYF.

On this clonotype: A much larger clone sits a single nucleotide away, making a read error possible. The rearrangement joins TRBV6-5 to TRBJ2-7; D uncertain. Germline V gives CDR1 MNHEY, CDR2 SVGAGI. The CDR3 is made up of 12 amino acids. This CDR3 is CASSSPAYELYF. As DNA, the CDR3 is TGTGCCAGCAGTTCCCCGGCCTACGAGCTGTACTTC.

The V call is TRBV30, the J call TRBJ2-5, with D possibly being TRBD2 (7 bases). CDR1 and CDR2 (germline): GTSNPN, SVGIG (reference sequence). V was clipped by 4 bases and J by 5 bases, with 17 bases between them. The CDR3 contains 14 residues. For the CDR3, the DNA is TGTGCCTGGATTCTCAACGGGGGGCAGGAGACCCAGTACTTC. Its translation: CAWILNGGQETQYF.

V is TRBV11-2 and J is TRBJ2-1, with TRBD1 identical over 10 bases. V dropped 1 base and J dropped 5; count of bases not matched to a gene: 8. Per the germline V gene, CDR1 is SGHAT and CDR2 is FQNNGV. The CDR3 loop spans 17 amino acids. The chain's CDR3 is CASSLADGTGENNEQFF. CDR3 bases: TGTGCCAGCAGCTTAGCGGACGGGACAGGGGAAAACAATGAGCAGTTCTTC.

The chain has TRBV12-3 or TRBV12-4 and TRBJ1-2, with D possibly matching TRBD1 (5 bases). Trimming removed 6 bases at V and 2 bases at J, with 13 bases between. The CDR3 length is 14 residues. Here the CDR3 DNA reads TGTGCCAGCAGCTCGGGACCTTTCAACTATGGCTACACCTTC. Encoded protein: CASSSGPFNYGYTF.

This clonotype was observed a handful of times. V is TRBV9 and J is TRBJ2-2; D could derive from TRBD1 or TRBD2 (5 bases each). Deletions cut 4 bases from V and 5 bases from J, with 18 bases between. Per germline, CDR1 SGDLS and CDR2 YYNGEE. The CDR3 totals 16 residues. This chain's CDR3 is CASSTGTSPGTGELFF. CDR3 nucleotide sequence: TGTGCCAGCAGCACGGGGACCAGCCCCGGAACCGGGGAGCTGTTTTTT.

The V call is TRBV27, the J call TRBJ1-5, with D uncertain. V gave up 6 bases and J gave up 0 bases, with 15 bases separating them. Germline V gene sequence: CDR1 MNHEY, CDR2 SMNVEV (reference sequence). The CDR3 consists of 16 residues. DNA of the CDR3: TGTGCCAGCAGCACCTCTTGGGGAGATAGCAATCAGCCCCAGCATTTT. Translated, it gives CASSTSWGDSNQPQHF.

This chain uses TRBV27 with TRBJ2-5, with D unresolved. V gave up 8 bases and J gave up 1 base, with 11 bases separating them. Germline-derived CDR1 and CDR2 are MNHEY and SMNVEV (reference sequence). The CDR3 covers 13 residues. CDR3 bases: TGTGCCAGCCGACGCCCGACCCAAGAGACCCAGTACTTC. Encoded protein: CASRRPTQETQYF.

This clonotype has just a few counts. The chain combines TRBV11-2 with TRBJ2-2; the match to TRBD2 covers 11 bases. J was trimmed by 4 bases and V by 0 bases; bases with no gene match: 10. CDR1 is SGHAT, CDR2 FQNNGV, per germline. This CDR3 is built from 19 residues. CDR3 nucleotides: TGTGCCAGCAGCTTAGATATCGGGCTAGCGGGAGGACCCACCGGGGAGCTGTTTTTT. Translating gives CASSLDIGLAGGPTGELFF.

This clonotype occurred a few times. The V and J genes are TRBV20-1 and TRBJ2-5; D possibly corresponds to TRBD1 (6 bases). The CDR3 runs 13 residues. Trimming took off 4 bases at V and 4 bases at J, with 13 bases between the two ends. Per the germline V gene, CDR1 is DFQATT and CDR2 is SNEGSKA (reference sequence). The CDR3: CSANIARGETQYF. The CDR3 DNA sequence: TGCAGTGCTAATATAGCCAGGGGAGAGACCCAGTACTTC.

This clonotype was detected only once. The gene calls are TRBV7-8 and TRBJ1-5; 8 positions match TRBD1. CDR3 length: 18 amino acids. The V gene end was trimmed by 7 bases and the J gene end by 0 bases; junction bases not matched to a gene: 14. Germline V gene data show CDR1 as SGHVS and CDR2 as FQNEAQ. CDR3 loop: CASTPGGASSFSNQPQHF. For the CDR3, the DNA is TGTGCCAGCACCCCAGGGGGCGCGTCATCTTTTAGCAATCAGCCCCAGCATTTT. The variable domain in full, with the rest retrieved from reference TRBV7-8 and TRBJ1-5, is GAGVSQSPRYKVAKRGQDVALRCDPISGHVSLFWYQQALGQGPEFLTYFQNEAQLDKSGLPSDRFFAERPEGSVSTLKIQRTQQEDSAVYLCASTPGGASSFSNQPQHFGDGTRLSIL.

This chain links TRBV7-2 with TRBJ1-4; D unresolved. V lost 4 bases and J lost 6, with 9 bases in between. Germline V lookup: CDR1 SGHTA, CDR2 FQGNSA. There are 13 residues in the CDR3. The CDR3 sequence: CASSWKSDEKLFF. Here the CDR3 DNA reads TGTGCCAGCAGCTGGAAAAGCGATGAAAAACTGTTTTTT.

This clonotype was picked up many times. V and J are TRBV12-3 or TRBV12-4 and TRBJ1-5; tentatively, D is TRBD1 (6 bases). Trimming stripped 1 base from V and 5 bases from J, with 6 bases between. This CDR3 spans 13 amino acids. In DNA form, the CDR3 reads TGTGCCAGCAGTTTAGGGACAGATCAGCCCCAGCATTTT. It is translated as CASSLGTDQPQHF.

Ten or more counts support this clonotype. V is TRBV12-3 or TRBV12-4 and J is TRBJ1-1, with a tentative D call TRBD1 (5 bases). Trimming removed 0 bases from V and 5 bases from J, with 13 bases in between. CDR3 size: 15 residues. DNA of the CDR3: TGTGCCAGCAGTTTAGCCGCAGGAAAGGGGACTGAAGCTTTCTTT. Its protein product is CASSLAAGKGTEAFF.